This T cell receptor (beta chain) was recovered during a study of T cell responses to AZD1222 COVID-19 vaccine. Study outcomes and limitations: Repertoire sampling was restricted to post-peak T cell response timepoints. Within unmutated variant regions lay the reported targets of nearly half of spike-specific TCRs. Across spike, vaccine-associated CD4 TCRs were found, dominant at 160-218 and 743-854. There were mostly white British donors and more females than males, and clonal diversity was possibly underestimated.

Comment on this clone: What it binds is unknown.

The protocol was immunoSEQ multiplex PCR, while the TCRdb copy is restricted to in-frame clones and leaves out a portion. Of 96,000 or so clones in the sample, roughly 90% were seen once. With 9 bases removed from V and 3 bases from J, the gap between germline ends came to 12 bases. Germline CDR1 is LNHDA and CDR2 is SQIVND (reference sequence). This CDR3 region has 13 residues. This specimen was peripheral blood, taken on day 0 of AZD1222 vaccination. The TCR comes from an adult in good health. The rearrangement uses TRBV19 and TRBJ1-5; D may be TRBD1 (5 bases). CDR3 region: CASRGENNQPQHF. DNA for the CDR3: TGTGCCAGCCGGGGGGAGAACAATCAGCCCCAGCATTTT.